This entry lists 9 T cell receptor beta chains sequenced from one sample in a study of T-cell memory formation after mild COVID-19. Via MiXCR, TCRdb re-called the 5' RACE reads, giving one row per CDR3 protein. The sample contains 40,000 to 60,000 distinct CDR3 sequences, 7% to 8% of which appear only once. The sample taken for sequencing was PBMCs or a T cell subset sorted from them (not recorded which). These TCRs come from a man younger than 35 who had mild COVID-19 (a few samples of this study predate the infection). Cell type and time point are not known.

The chain uses TRBV12-3 or TRBV12-4 and TRBJ1-5; D gene unclear. There are 15 residues in the CDR3. Deletions cut 1 base from V and 6 bases from J, with 13 bases between. In DNA form, the CDR3 reads TGTGCCAGCAGTTTAGGTCTCCTTGAGACTCAGCCCCAGCATTTT. Translating it yields CASSLGLLETQPQHF.

This clonotype was seen a handful of times. Germline and junction disagree at one end, which may indicate a read error. J is TRBJ1-1 and V is TRBV7-2; no clear D. The CDR3 runs 15 residues. The germline V gene encodes CDR1 SGHTA and CDR2 FQGNSA. The CDR3 spells CASSPNWGLNTEAFF. In DNA form, the CDR3 reads TGTGCCAGCAGCCCCAACTGGGGTTTGAATACTGAAGCTTTCTTT.

This clonotype was seen many times. The chain recombines TRBV7-2 with TRBJ1-5; D is uncertain. CDR3 length equals 15 residues. Trimming stripped 8 bases from V and 3 bases from J, with 17 bases between. CDR1 and CDR2 from the germline V gene are SGHTA and FQGNSA. In DNA form, the CDR3 reads TGTGCCAGCGCGTTCGTGTCGGCTCCCAATCAGCCCCAGCATTTT. It specifies CASAFVSAPNQPQHF. Variable domain in full (rest from reference TRBV7-2 and TRBJ1-5): GAGVSQSPSNKVTEKGKDVELRCDPISGHTALYWYRQSLGQGLEFLIYFQGNSAPDKSGLPSDRFSAERTGGSVSTLTIQRTQQEDSAVYLCASAFVSAPNQPQHFGDGTRLSIL.

The gene calls are TRBV20-1 and TRBJ2-5; D remains ambiguous. The CDR3 contains 15 residues. Germline V gene lookup returns CDR1 DFQATT and CDR2 SNEGSKA (reference sequence). Trimming pared 1 base from V and 2 bases from J, leaving 14 bases between. The CDR3: CSARGVLGHQETQYF. The CDR3 bases are TGCAGTGCTAGAGGAGTTCTAGGCCATCAAGAGACCCAGTACTTC.

This clonotype was detected a few times. J is TRBJ1-1 and V is TRBV20-1; 7 nucleotides align to TRBD1. CDR3 length: 14 residues. Looked up from germline, CDR1 is DFQATT and CDR2 is SNEGSKA (reference sequence). V was clipped by 6 bases and J by 1 base; unmatched bases: 8. The CDR3 sequence is CSANRGSRNTEAFF. DNA of the CDR3: TGCAGTGCAAACAGGGGATCGAGGAACACTGAAGCTTTCTTT.

Only a few counts were recorded for this clonotype. This chain links TRBV20-1 with TRBJ2-3, with TRBD1 identical over 8 bases. The CDR3 totals 14 residues. CDR1 and CDR2 from the germline V gene are DFQATT and SNEGSKA (reference sequence). V lost 3 bases and J lost 3; bases outside the gene matches: 5. CDR3 bases: TGCAGTGCTAGGCAGGGGGCGCGAACAGATACGCAGTATTTT. Its protein product is CSARQGARTDTQYF.

The table lists this clonotype with many counts. The chain links TRBV5-1 to TRBJ2-2; either TRBD1 or TRBD2 may fit D (5 bases each). Trimming took 4 bases from V and 4 from J, leaving 14 bases between them. Per germline, CDR1 SGHRS and CDR2 YFSETQ. This CDR3 has 15 residues. The CDR3 reads CASSPTPGATGELFF. The CDR3 DNA sequence: TGCGCCAGCAGCCCAACCCCCGGGGCCACCGGGGAGCTGTTTTTT.

This clonotype has only a few counts. The chain is built from TRBV3-1 and TRBJ2-1; D assignment may be TRBD1 or TRBD2 (5 bases each). The CDR3 consists of 12 residues. Germline V gives CDR1 LGHDT, CDR2 YNNKEL (reference sequence). V gave up 7 bases and J gave up 9 bases, with 13 bases separating them. CDR3 sequence (DNA): TGTGCCAGCACCCTCGGGGCAGGTGAGCAGTTCTTC. It specifies CASTLGAGEQFF.

This chain uses TRBV5-6 with TRBJ1-5; a weak D match, TRBD1 (5 bases). From germline, CDR1 is SGHDT and CDR2 YYEEEE. V was trimmed by 0 bases and J by 7 bases, leaving 8 bases between them. This CDR3 comprises 13 residues. The CDR3 loop is CASSLVGDQPQHF. Written as DNA, the CDR3 is TGTGCCAGCAGCTTGGTCGGGGACCAGCCCCAGCATTTT.